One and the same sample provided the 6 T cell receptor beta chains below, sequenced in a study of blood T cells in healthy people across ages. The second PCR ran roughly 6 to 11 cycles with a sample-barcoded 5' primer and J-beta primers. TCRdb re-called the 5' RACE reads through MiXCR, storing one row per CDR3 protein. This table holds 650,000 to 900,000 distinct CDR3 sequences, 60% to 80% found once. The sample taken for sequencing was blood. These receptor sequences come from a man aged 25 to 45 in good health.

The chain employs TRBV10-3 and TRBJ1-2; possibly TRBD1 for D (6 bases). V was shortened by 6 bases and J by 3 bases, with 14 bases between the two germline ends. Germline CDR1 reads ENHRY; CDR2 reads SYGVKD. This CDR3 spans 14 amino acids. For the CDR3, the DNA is TGTGCCATCAGAACCGGGGCAGGGGACTATGGCTACACCTTC. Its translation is CAIRTGAGDYGYTF.

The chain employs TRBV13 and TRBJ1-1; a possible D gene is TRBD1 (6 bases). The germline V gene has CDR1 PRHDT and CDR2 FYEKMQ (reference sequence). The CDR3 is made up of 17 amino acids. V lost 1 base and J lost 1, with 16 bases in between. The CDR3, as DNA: TGTGCCAGCAGCTTAGTTACCGGGGGCGGTGGGAACACTGAAGCTTTCTTT. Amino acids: CASSLVTGGGGNTEAFF.

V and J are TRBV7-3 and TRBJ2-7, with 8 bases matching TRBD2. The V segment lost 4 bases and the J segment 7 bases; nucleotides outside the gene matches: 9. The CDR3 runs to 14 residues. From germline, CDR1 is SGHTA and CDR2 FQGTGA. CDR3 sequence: CASSSASGYNEQYF. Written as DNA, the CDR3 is TGTGCCAGCAGCTCTGCTAGCGGGTACAATGAGCAGTACTTC.

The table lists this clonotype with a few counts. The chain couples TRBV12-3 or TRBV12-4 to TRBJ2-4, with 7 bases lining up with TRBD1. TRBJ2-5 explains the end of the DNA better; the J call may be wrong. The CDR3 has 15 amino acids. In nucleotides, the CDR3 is TGTGCCAGCAGTTATGGGACAGCAAACCAAGAGACCCAGTACTTC. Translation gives CASSYGTANQETQYF.

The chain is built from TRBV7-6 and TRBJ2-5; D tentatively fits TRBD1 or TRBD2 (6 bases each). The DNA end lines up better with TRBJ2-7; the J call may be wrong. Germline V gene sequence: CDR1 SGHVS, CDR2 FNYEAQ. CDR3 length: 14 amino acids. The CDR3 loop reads CASSSRGARDEQYF. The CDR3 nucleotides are TGTGCCAGCAGCTCTAGGGGGGCTCGGGACGAGCAGTACTTC.

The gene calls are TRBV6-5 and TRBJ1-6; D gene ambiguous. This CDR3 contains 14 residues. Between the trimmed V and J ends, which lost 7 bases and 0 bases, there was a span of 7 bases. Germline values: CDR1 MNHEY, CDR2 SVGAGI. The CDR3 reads CASMKSSYNSPLHF. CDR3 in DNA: TGTGCCAGCATGAAGAGCTCCTATAATTCACCCCTCCACTTT.